This entry features one T cell receptor (beta chain) sequence. Its target is unknown. PCR involved 60 Vbeta and 13 Jbeta primers. Profiling relied on immunoSEQ multiplex PCR, and the TCRdb table lists in-frame clones only, not all of them. Among 85,000 to 100,000 clones listed, over 70% were seen once. The source of the sample is a study of cytomegalovirus exposure and HLA in healthy donors. Study overall: Of around 410 genotyped donors, 81% grouped in the Caucasian-associated ancestry cluster. Overall study results and limits: As immune exposure information, only CMV serostatus was available. Exclusion as indistinguishable affected some V segments, including TRBV6-2 and TRBV6-3.

The CDR3 totals 14 residues. CDR1 and CDR2 (germline): MNHEY, SMNVEV (reference sequence). Trimming removed 6 bases from V and 0 bases from J, with 9 bases in between. V and J are TRBV27 and TRBJ1-5; weak D call: TRBD1 (6 bases). This sequence was found in a woman in her 40s in good health and CMV-seronegative. The sample comprised PBMCs. CDR3 protein: CASRQTGSNQPQHF. The CDR3, as DNA: TGTGCCAGCAGGCAGACAGGTAGCAATCAGCCCCAGCATTTT.